The 22 T cell receptor beta chains below were found in one sample sequenced in a study of T cell changes during pregnancy in multiple sclerosis. The repertoire was sequenced with immunoSEQ multiplex PCR; TCRdb's copy has only in-frame clones and lacks some. The sample includes about 32,000 clones, 89% of them seen just once. This sample comprised CD8+ T cells from peripheral blood mononuclear cells, obtained in the second trimester of pregnancy. Every receptor here comes from a female donor with multiple sclerosis, enrolled in a pregnancy study.

This chain joins TRBV30 and TRBJ2-2, with a tentative D call TRBD2 (5 bases). The CDR3 contains 13 residues. Germline loops: CDR1 GTSNPN, CDR2 SVGIG (reference sequence). V was pared by 2 bases and J by 6 bases, with 10 bases between. DNA for the CDR3: TGTGCCTGGAGTTCGGATAGCGCCGGGGAGCTGTTTTTT. Protein product: CAWSSDSAGELFF.

The gene calls are TRBV27 and TRBJ2-2, with D possibly being TRBD1 (6 bases). Trimming took 4 bases from V and 4 from J, leaving 7 bases between them. The CDR3 has 13 amino acids. Per the germline V gene, CDR1 is MNHEY and CDR2 is SMNVEV (reference sequence). The CDR3 sequence is CASSWTATGELFF. CDR3 nucleotides: TGTGCCAGCAGTTGGACAGCCACCGGGGAGCTGTTTTTT.

The chain links TRBV5-1 to TRBJ1-1; D is unclear. The germline V gene has CDR1 SGHRS and CDR2 YFSETQ. The V end was cut by 5 bases, the J end by 0 bases, with 8 bases between. CDR3 length: 13 amino acids. The CDR3 DNA sequence: TGCGCCAGCAGGCGGGGTCTGAACACTGAAGCTTTCTTT. Protein: CASRRGLNTEAFF.

V and J are TRBV2 and TRBJ2-7, with TRBD2 matching 7 bases. Per the germline V gene, CDR1 is SNHLY and CDR2 is FYNNEI. The CDR3 sequence is 16 residues long. V shed 6 bases, J shed 4 bases, and the junction held 15 bases outside the gene matches. CDR3 region: CASSDKSGALSYEQYF. In nucleotides, the CDR3 is TGTGCCAGCAGCGACAAAAGCGGGGCGCTTAGTTACGAGCAGTACTTC.

The chain recombines TRBV27 with TRBJ2-7; D perhaps matches TRBD2 (6 bases). V lost 3 bases to trimming and J lost 6 bases, with 9 bases between them. Germline assignment: CDR1 MNHEY and CDR2 SMNVEV (reference sequence). The CDR3 runs 12 residues. Written as DNA, the CDR3 is TGTGCCAGCAGTTTTCAGGGAGGCGAGCAGTACTTC. Protein product: CASSFQGGEQYF.

J is TRBJ1-1 and V is TRBV7-9; perhaps TRBD1 as D (5 bases). With 4 bases removed from V and 4 bases from J, the gap between germline ends came to 10 bases. The CDR3 has 13 residues. Per the germline V gene, CDR1 is SEHNR and CDR2 is FQNEAQ (reference sequence). The CDR3 nucleotides are TGTGCCAGCAGCTACCAGGGAGGCACTGAAGCTTTCTTT. This codes for CASSYQGGTEAFF.

The gene calls are TRBV5-6 and TRBJ2-1; 9 nucleotides align to TRBD1. The junction had 12 bases not matched to a gene; V was cut back by 3 bases and J by 8 bases. The CDR3 has 16 amino acids. The V gene's germline CDR1 is SGHDT and CDR2 YYEEEE. The CDR3 bases are TGTGCCAGCAGCTCTACCAGGGACAGGGTGAGGGATGAGCAGTTCTTC. Translating gives CASSSTRDRVRDEQFF.

V usage is TRBV7-9 and J usage is TRBJ2-5, with D tentatively TRBD1 (5 bases). The CDR3 totals 11 residues. Germline V CDR1 and CDR2: SEHNR, FQNEAQ (reference sequence). V lost 5 bases and J 7 bases, leaving 8 bases between the germline ends. This CDR3 is CASSPRGTQYF. The CDR3 DNA sequence: TGTGCCAGCAGCCCAAGGGGGACCCAGTACTTC.

V is TRBV14 and J is TRBJ2-7; 10 nucleotides match TRBD1. With V trimmed by 1 base and J by 4 bases, 7 bases remained unmatched. CDR3 size: 16 residues. In germline, CDR1 is SGHDN, CDR2 FVKESK. The CDR3 protein is CASSQARDRGIYEQYF. The CDR3 bases are TGTGCCAGCAGCCAAGCCCGGGACAGGGGAATATACGAGCAGTACTTC. The full variable domain, completed using reference TRBV14 and TRBJ2-7, is EAGVTQFPSHSVIEKGQTVTLRCDPISGHDNLYWYRRVMGKEIKFLLHFVKESKQDESGMPNNRFLAERTGGTYSTLKVQPAELEDSGVYFCASSQARDRGIYEQYFGPGTRLTVT.

The chain recombines TRBV2 with TRBJ1-1; 8 bases agree with TRBD1. V was pared by 6 bases and J by 3 bases, with 3 bases of the junction left unmatched. Looked up from germline, CDR1 is SNHLY and CDR2 is FYNNEI. CDR3 length equals 13 residues. The CDR3 nucleotides are TGTGCCAGCAGGCGACAGGGGTACACTGAAGCTTTCTTT. Its translation: CASRRQGYTEAFF. Complete variable domain (other parts from reference TRBV2 and TRBJ1-1): EPEVTQTPSHQVTQMGQEVILRCVPISNHLYFYWYRQILGQKVEFLVSFYNNEISEKSEIFDDQFSVERPDGSNFTLKIRSTKLEDSAMYFCASRRQGYTEAFFGQGTRLTVV.

The chain is built from TRBV6-5 and TRBJ1-5; the match to TRBD1 covers 7 bases. Germline V CDR1 and CDR2: MNHEY, SVGAGI. The CDR3 length is 15 residues. Losses at the gene ends were 6 bases for V and 0 bases for J; bases not matched to a gene: 5. CDR3: CASRLTGNSNQPQHF. The CDR3, as DNA: TGTGCCAGCAGACTGACAGGGAATAGCAATCAGCCCCAGCATTTT.

The chain combines TRBV30 with TRBJ2-3, with 13 nucleotides matching TRBD2. CDR1 and CDR2 from the germline V gene are GTSNPN and SVGIG (reference sequence). V was pared by 1 base and J by 2 bases, with 6 bases of the junction left unmatched. The CDR3 contains 17 residues. The CDR3 DNA is TGTGCCTGGAGTGGGCTAGGGACTAGCGGGGTCACAGATACGCAGTATTTT. It translates to CAWSGLGTSGVTDTQYF.

As regards this clone: This may come from a read error, since a much larger clone is one base off. The sample contains more than one DNA sequence encoding this CDR3. The V and J genes are TRBV15 and TRBJ2-7; perhaps TRBD1 as D (6 bases). This CDR3 spans 15 amino acids. Germline V gene data show CDR1 as LNHNV and CDR2 as YYDKDF (reference sequence). V was shortened by 1 base and J by 0 bases, with 10 bases between the two germline ends. The CDR3 DNA follows: TGTGCCACCAGCAGAGGACAGGCTCCCTCCTACGAGCAGTACTTC. It specifies CATSRGQAPSYEQYF.

The chain links TRBV9 to TRBJ1-2; 7 bases match TRBD1. The germline gives CDR1 SGDLS, CDR2 YYNGEE. This CDR3 region has 16 residues. V gave up 0 bases and J gave up 8 bases; unmatched junction bases: 13. The CDR3 DNA follows: TGTGCCAGCAGCGTAGACGGACAGGACCCGATGGGGGGCTACACCTTC. This translates into CASSVDGQDPMGGYTF. The variable domain in full, completed from reference TRBV9 and TRBJ1-2, reads DSGVTQTPKHLITATGQRVTLRCSPRSGDLSVYWYQQSLDQGLQFLIQYYNGEERAKGNILERFSAQQFPDLHSELNLSSLELGDSALYFCASSVDGQDPMGGYTFGSGTRLTVV.

The V and J genes are TRBV28 and TRBJ1-1; D remains ambiguous. There are 14 residues in the CDR3. V was clipped by 3 bases and J by 4 bases, with 12 bases between them. Germline CDR1 MDHEN, CDR2 SYDVKM. CDR3 sequence (DNA): TGTGCCAGCAGTTTCCTTGGGAGGGTCACTGAAGCTTTCTTT. The encoded protein is CASSFLGRVTEAFF.

This chain connects TRBV7-2 to TRBJ2-7; 9 positions match TRBD1. J lost 7 bases, V lost 1 base, and 8 bases had no gene match. The CDR3 has 15 amino acids. CDR1 and CDR2 (germline): SGHTA, FQGNSA. The CDR3 bases are TGTGCCAGCAGCTTAGACCGGGACAGGGTGTTGGAGCAGTACTTC. Translated: CASSLDRDRVLEQYF.

The chain employs TRBV11-2 and TRBJ2-1; TRBD2 might be the D (5 bases). Trimming took 4 bases from V and 9 from J, leaving 16 bases between them. Germline V gene lookup returns CDR1 SGHAT and CDR2 FQNNGV. The CDR3 runs to 14 residues. CDR3 DNA sequence: TGTGCCAGCAGCTCCCGCCCCGGGGTGAGTGAGCAGTTCTTC. The encoded protein is CASSSRPGVSEQFF. The variable domain in full, with the rest retrieved from reference TRBV11-2 and TRBJ2-1, is EAGVAQSPRYKIIEKRQSVAFWCNPISGHATLYWYQQILGQGPKLLIQFQNNGVVDDSQLPKDRFSAERLKGVDSTLKIQPAKLEDSAVYLCASSSRPGVSEQFFGPGTRLTVL.

V usage is TRBV27 and J usage is TRBJ2-1, with D uncertain. The germline CDR1 and CDR2 sequences are MNHEY and SMNVEV (reference sequence). The CDR3 runs 12 residues. The ends were cut back, 5 bases at V and 10 bases at J, with 12 bases in the middle. CDR3 sequence reads: CASSLDGYEQFF. CDR3 nucleotide sequence: TGTGCCAGCAGTCTCGACGGGTACGAGCAGTTCTTC.

This chain connects TRBV27 to TRBJ2-7; 9 bases line up with TRBD1. V was clipped by 2 bases and J by 7 bases; unmatched bases: 12. Germline CDR1 is MNHEY and CDR2 is SMNVEV (reference sequence). CDR3 length equals 16 residues. The CDR3 nucleotides are TGTGCCAGCAGTTTAAACCGGGACAGGGCTCCTTTGGAGCAGTACTTC. Its protein is CASSLNRDRAPLEQYF.

V and J are TRBV27 and TRBJ2-5; 7 bases are a match to TRBD2. Germline lookup yields CDR1 MNHEY and CDR2 SMNVEV (reference sequence). The V and J ends lost 5 bases and 5 bases, in that order; junction bases with no gene match: 8. The CDR3 sequence is 14 residues long. DNA of the CDR3: TGTGCCAGCAGTAGGGACTATCCTTACGAGACCCAGTACTTC. Translating it yields CASSRDYPYETQYF.

The CDR3 protein is CASSYQYEQYF. The CDR3 DNA is TGTGCCAGCAGTTACCAGTACGAGCAGTACTTC. J is TRBJ2-7 and V is TRBV7-9; D unresolved. This CDR3 contains 11 residues. V lost 6 bases to trimming and J lost 4 bases, with 7 bases between them. Germline V gene lookup returns CDR1 SEHNR and CDR2 FQNEAQ (reference sequence).

The chain uses TRBV5-4 and TRBJ1-1; maybe TRBD1 (5 bases). The germline CDR1 and CDR2 sequences are SGHNT and YYREEE (reference sequence). V was trimmed by 4 bases and J by 1 base, leaving 17 bases between them. This CDR3 is built from 16 residues. The CDR3 DNA reads as TGTGCCAGCAGCCACTACCCGGACACAGGGAACACTGAAGCTTTCTTT. Protein sequence: CASSHYPDTGNTEAFF.